The rows below give T cell receptor beta chains drawn from one sample of a study of sequential checkpoint blockade in melanoma. Here immunoSEQ multiplex PCR was the method, and the copy in TCRdb shows in-frame clones only, minus some. Of 20,000 to 25,000 clones in the sample, approximately 30% were seen once. The specimen comprised tumor tissue (inferred from file names), sampled from a patient given nivolumab and ipilimumab in sequence. The source is a human donor with melanoma. Each CDR3 is given without its conserved first and last residue. The D gene is left open where the match is weak.

J gene: TRBJ2-4
D gene: TRBD2
V gene: TRBV19
CDR3 protein: ASRTSGSHQY

J gene: TRBJ1-6
D gene: -
V gene: TRBV30
CDR3 protein: ASGQSYNSPLH

J gene: TRBJ2-2
D gene: -
V gene: TRBV12-5
CDR3 protein: ASIQGTIGELF

J gene: TRBJ1-1
D gene: TRBD1
V gene: TRBV11-3
CDR3 protein: ASSPTTGGSGRTEAF

J gene: TRBJ1-6
D gene: -
V gene: TRBV30
CDR3 protein: AWTNDPNSPLH

J gene: TRBJ1-1
D gene: -
V gene: TRBV9
CDR3 protein: ASQTWRDTEAF

J gene: TRBJ1-1
D gene: -
V gene: TRBV14
CDR3 protein: ASSQDTGGTEAF

J gene: TRBJ2-5
D gene: -
V gene: TRBV11-3
CDR3 protein: ASSSPGGLQETQY

J gene: TRBJ1-2
D gene: -
V gene: TRBV14
CDR3 protein: ASSLSGGSDYGYT

J gene: TRBJ1-1
D gene: -
V gene: TRBV6-8
CDR3 protein: ASSYKGNTEAF

J gene: TRBJ2-7
D gene: -
V gene: TRBV15
CDR3 protein: ATSRGGSHAYEQY

J gene: TRBJ1-2
D gene: TRBD1
V gene: TRBV6-8
CDR3 protein: ASGPTGGFGYT

J gene: TRBJ1-5
D gene: TRBD1
V gene: TRBV11-3
CDR3 protein: ASSRREWDRNSNQPQH

J gene: TRBJ2-5
D gene: -
V gene: TRBV19
CDR3 protein: ASSIKQGETQY

J gene: TRBJ1-5
D gene: -
V gene: TRBV19
CDR3 protein: ATTRDGVNQPQH

J gene: TRBJ1-4
D gene: -
V gene: TRBV10-2
CDR3 protein: ASQTGLDEKLF

J gene: TRBJ1-2
D gene: TRBD1
V gene: TRBV28
CDR3 protein: ASSHNGQGPGGYGYT

J gene: TRBJ2-1
D gene: -
V gene: TRBV19
CDR3 protein: ASRRERTGINEQF

J gene: TRBJ2-7
D gene: TRBD2
V gene: TRBV11-3
CDR3 protein: ASSSSGTTSYEQY

J gene: TRBJ2-2
D gene: -
V gene: TRBV2
CDR3 protein: ASSVGGGNTGELF

J gene: TRBJ1-3
D gene: -
V gene: TRBV11-3
CDR3 protein: ASSLGLGGTRGNTIY

J gene: TRBJ2-5
D gene: -
V gene: TRBV23-1
CDR3 protein: ASSLLGQETQY

J gene: TRBJ1-6
D gene: -
V gene: TRBV11-3
CDR3 protein: ASTYHDPYNSPLH

J gene: TRBJ2-3
D gene: -
V gene: TRBV6-8
CDR3 protein: ASSPEEGFTDTQY

J gene: TRBJ2-1
D gene: TRBD2
V gene: TRBV5-1
CDR3 protein: ASSDSGTPYNEQF

J gene: TRBJ2-5
D gene: -
V gene: TRBV6-8
CDR3 protein: ASSYRAAKGQTQY

J gene: TRBJ2-6
D gene: -
V gene: TRBV29-1
CDR3 protein: SVDWSGANVLT

J gene: TRBJ1-2
D gene: TRBD1
V gene: TRBV4-1
CDR3 protein: ASSSLGGFDYGYT

J gene: TRBJ2-1
D gene: -
V gene: TRBV10-2
CDR3 protein: ASRGLGNEQF

J gene: TRBJ2-7
D gene: -
V gene: TRBV5-1
CDR3 protein: ASSLLLASHEQY

J gene: TRBJ1-1
D gene: -
V gene: TRBV28
CDR3 protein: ASSLPLVNQYTEAF

J gene: TRBJ1-4
D gene: -
V gene: TRBV6-8
CDR3 protein: ASSDGGLGKLF

J gene: TRBJ2-1
D gene: -
V gene: TRBV29-1
CDR3 protein: SVRDTASYNEQF

J gene: TRBJ1-2
D gene: -
V gene: TRBV6-8
CDR3 protein: ASSYSTFGGEANYGYT

J gene: TRBJ1-1
D gene: TRBD1
V gene: TRBV19
CDR3 protein: ASTKRDRTSFEAF

J gene: TRBJ1-3
D gene: TRBD1
V gene: TRBV28
CDR3 protein: ASSQTGDISGNTIY